The rows below give T cell receptor beta chains drawn from one sample of a study of blood T cell repertoires in COVID-19. The table came from immunoSEQ multiplex PCR; TCRdb's copy has only in-frame clones and leaves some out. The data contain 250,000 to 350,000 clones, about 90% of them singletons. The sample comprised peripheral blood. Every receptor here comes from a woman aged 50 to 65 who had recovered from COVID-19. Each CDR3 is given with its conserved first and last residue. D genes are given only for firm matches. Clone size is shown for a subset of rows, as once, few, many or a class of expanded clone.

v_gene	j_gene	abundance	d_gene	CDR3nt	CDR3aa
TRBV27	TRBJ1-2	-	-	TGTGCCAGCAGTTTCGGGAGAGGGGGGACTATCGGCTACACCTTC	CASSFGRGGTIGYTF
TRBV11-2	TRBJ2-1	-	-	TGTGCCAGCATCGACCCCGACTCCTCCTACAATGAGCAGTTCTTC	CASIDPDSSYNEQFF
TRBV2	TRBJ1-1	-	-	TGTGCCATTCCGGGACACCAAATGAACACTGAAGCTTTCTTT	CAIPGHQMNTEAFF
TRBV30	TRBJ2-2	once	-	TGTGCCTGGAGTGGGACAGCCACCGGGGAGCTGTTTTTT	CAWSGTATGELFF
TRBV6-5	TRBJ2-1	-	TRBD2	TGTGCCAGCAGTCCGCGACTAGCGGGTTACAATGAGCAGTTCTTC	CASSPRLAGYNEQFF
TRBV5-8	TRBJ1-1	once	TRBD1	TGTGCCAGCAGCGTTATCCTCCGGGACAGGGGGACTGAAGCTTTCTTT	CASSVILRDRGTEAFF
TRBV9	TRBJ1-2	-	TRBD1	TGTGCCAGCAGCGCCTGGGACAGTTCGGACTATGGCTACACCTTC	CASSAWDSSDYGYTF
TRBV6-5	TRBJ1-1	-	-	TGTGCCAGCCGACTCAACAGGGTTACTGAAGCTTTCTTT	CASRLNRVTEAFF
TRBV6-5	TRBJ2-7	once	-	TGTGCCAGCAGTTCCTTCGGTCTCTACGAGCAGTACTTC	CASSSFGLYEQYF
TRBV7-9	TRBJ2-1	many	TRBD2	TGTGCCAGCAGCGATACTAGCGGGAGGGAATACAATGAGCAGTTCTTC	CASSDTSGREYNEQFF